This entry lists 30 T cell receptor beta chains sequenced from one sample in a study of cytomegalovirus exposure and HLA in healthy donors. PCR employed 60 Vbeta and 13 Jbeta primers. The repertoire was sequenced with immunoSEQ multiplex PCR; TCRdb's copy has only in-frame clones and lacks some. The sample shows tens of thousands of clones, roughly 70% of them seen only once. Sample: PBMCs. The receptor source for this set is a man aged 50 to 60 in good health and CMV-seropositive.

CDR3 region: CASSEVGVPQPQHF. DNA for the CDR3: TGTGCCAGCAGTGAAGTCGGGGTGCCTCAGCCCCAGCATTTT. This rearrangement joins TRBV2 to TRBJ1-5; D ambiguous. Trimming left V 1 base short and J 6 bases short, with 10 bases between. Looked up from germline, CDR1 is SNHLY and CDR2 is FYNNEI. The CDR3 is 14 amino acids.

This rearrangement joins TRBV28 to TRBJ1-5; D gene unclear. The CDR3 consists of 15 residues. CDR1 is MDHEN and CDR2 is SYDVKM in the germline V gene. The V and J ends lost 4 bases and 11 bases respectively, with 21 bases between them. CDR3 bases: TGTGCCAGCAGTTCCACGGAGGAAACGAGAAGGGCCCAGCATTTT. It is translated as CASSSTEETRRAQHF.

The V call is TRBV10-2, the J call TRBJ2-7; no reliable D call. CDR3 length equals 11 residues. Looked up from germline, CDR1 is WSHSY and CDR2 is SAAADI. Trimming took off 3 bases at V and 7 bases at J, with 7 bases between the two ends. In DNA, the CDR3 is TGCGCCAGCAGTGACCGAGGTGAGCAGTACTTC. This sequence encodes CASSDRGEQYF.

The chain is built from TRBV27 and TRBJ2-7; tentative D call: TRBD2 (5 bases). Germline V gene data show CDR1 as MNHEY and CDR2 as SMNVEV (reference sequence). Trimming took off 3 bases at V and 9 bases at J, with 15 bases between the two ends. The CDR3 runs 13 residues. The CDR3 sequence is CASSFTGVAGQYF. The CDR3 region has the DNA TGTGCCAGCAGTTTTACCGGGGTAGCAGGGCAGTACTTC.

In its sample, this clone was seen once. The chain employs TRBV5-6 and TRBJ1-1; weak D call: TRBD1 (5 bases). CDR1 and CDR2 (germline): SGHDT, YYEEEE. The CDR3 totals 14 residues. The V end lost 3 bases, the J end lost 6 bases, and 15 bases lay between the germline ends. The CDR3 here is CASSSLRGIAEAFF. CDR3 nucleotide sequence: TGTGCCAGCAGCTCCCTGCGGGGGATCGCTGAAGCTTTCTTT.

The V and J genes are TRBV11-1 and TRBJ1-4; D possibly corresponds to TRBD1 (6 bases). CDR1 and CDR2 from the germline V gene are SGHAT and FQDESV (reference sequence). The CDR3 has 13 residues. V shed 3 bases and J shed 5 bases, with 7 bases lying between them. Here the CDR3 DNA reads TGTGCCAGCAGCTTTACAGGGAATGAAAAACTGTTTTTT. Translated: CASSFTGNEKLFF.

In its sample, this clone was seen once. The chain has TRBV5-1 and TRBJ1-1; 7 bases line up with TRBD1. Germline-derived CDR1 and CDR2 are SGHRS and YFSETQ. The CDR3 consists of 14 residues. The J segment lost 2 bases and the V segment lost 4 bases, leaving 5 bases of the junction unmatched. CDR3 DNA sequence: TGCGCCAGCAGCCAAGACAGGGTAAACACTGAAGCTTTCTTT. Encoded protein: CASSQDRVNTEAFF.

The chain recombines TRBV7-9 with TRBJ2-3, with 9 nucleotides matching TRBD1. Trimming cost V 4 bases and J 4 bases; bases outside gene matches: 3. The CDR3 is 14 amino acids. The germline gives CDR1 SEHNR, CDR2 FQNEAQ (reference sequence). CDR3 coding DNA: TGTGCCAGCAGCTGGGACAGGGCCGCAGATACGCAGTATTTT. Amino acid sequence: CASSWDRAADTQYF.

The V and J genes are TRBV28 and TRBJ1-4; the D gene is possibly TRBD1 (6 bases). V shed 5 bases and J shed 4 bases, with 11 bases lying between them. The CDR3 runs 14 residues. Germline V gives CDR1 MDHEN, CDR2 SYDVKM. Here the CDR3 DNA reads TGTGCCAGCAGTCCGGACAGCGTTAATGAAAAACTGTTTTTT. Its translation: CASSPDSVNEKLFF.

The V call is TRBV7-9, the J call TRBJ1-3; D gene uncertain. Germline values: CDR1 SEHNR, CDR2 FQNEAQ (reference sequence). Deletions cut 5 bases from V and 0 bases from J, with 17 bases between. CDR3 length: 17 residues. This chain's CDR3 is CASSPSGTEISGNTIYF. The CDR3 bases are TGTGCCAGCAGCCCCAGTGGTACGGAGATCTCTGGAAACACCATATATTTT.

Comment on this clone: The same CDR3 is also encoded by other DNA sequences in this sample. The rearrangement links TRBV5-4 to TRBJ2-7, with TRBD1 matching over 9 bases. This CDR3 has 14 residues. Looked up from germline, CDR1 is SGHNT and CDR2 is YYREEE (reference sequence). V lost 4 bases, J lost 0 bases, and 2 bases stayed unmatched. The CDR3 region has the DNA TGTGCCAGCAGCCGGGACAGGGCCTCCTACGAGCAGTACTTC. Translated, it gives CASSRDRASYEQYF.

The chain has TRBV7-9 and TRBJ2-7; weak D call: TRBD2 (6 bases). The CDR3 has 12 residues. V was pared by 11 bases and J by 1 base, with 12 bases between. Per germline, CDR1 SEHNR and CDR2 FQNEAQ (reference sequence). CDR3 in amino acids: CAGGTDSYEQYF. In DNA, the CDR3 is TGTGCCGGCGGGACGGATTCCTACGAGCAGTACTTC.

Only a few counts were recorded for this clone. This chain uses TRBV5-6 with TRBJ1-4; no clear D gene. V dropped 3 bases and J dropped 7 bases, with 13 bases sitting between them. Germline CDR1 and CDR2: SGHDT and YYEEEE. The CDR3 has 14 residues. CDR3 nucleotide sequence: TGTGCCAGCAGCTCATGGCCCGGGGTTGAAAAACTGTTTTTT. This translates into CASSSWPGVEKLFF.

The rearrangement links TRBV19 to TRBJ1-5; weak D call: TRBD1 (5 bases). Germline CDR1 and CDR2: LNHDA and SQIVND (reference sequence). V was cut by 8 bases and J by 7 bases, with 15 bases left in between. This CDR3 comprises 13 residues. CDR3 loop: CASGENGGQPQHF. The CDR3 nucleotides are TGTGCCAGTGGGGAAAACGGGGGGCAGCCCCAGCATTTT.

The chain employs TRBV10-3 and TRBJ2-2; 12 bases are shared with TRBD2. This CDR3 is 17 amino acids long. V trimming: 4 bases; J trimming: 4 bases; junction bases outside the gene matches: 7. Per germline, CDR1 ENHRY and CDR2 SYGVKD. The CDR3 DNA sequence: TGTGCCATCAGTGTTCCTAGCGGGAGGGGGTTCACCGGGGAGCTGTTTTTT. Protein sequence: CAISVPSGRGFTGELFF.

This chain joins TRBV5-6 and TRBJ2-5; 11 bases match TRBD2. The CDR3 has 15 residues. With V trimmed by 2 bases and J by 1 base, 1 base remained unmatched. The germline gives CDR1 SGHDT, CDR2 YYEEEE. DNA of the CDR3: TGTGCCAGCAGCTTCGGACTAGCGGGCCAAGAGACCCAGTACTTC. Translating it yields CASSFGLAGQETQYF.

The chain employs TRBV5-1 and TRBJ1-2; 7 nucleotides align to TRBD1. J was trimmed by 2 bases and V by 0 bases; bases with no gene match: 7. This CDR3 is built from 16 residues. CDR1 is SGHRS and CDR2 is YFSETQ in the germline V gene. This chain's CDR3 is CASSLGGQEANYGYTF. The CDR3 DNA sequence: TGCGCCAGCAGCTTGGGAGGACAGGAGGCGAACTATGGCTACACCTTC.

This chain links TRBV28 with TRBJ1-4, with a tentative D call TRBD1 (5 bases). The V and J ends lost 6 bases and 4 bases respectively, with 15 bases between them. Germline CDR1 MDHEN, CDR2 SYDVKM. The CDR3 contains 15 residues. DNA for the CDR3: TGTGCCAGCAGAGAGCAGGGAACTGTTAATGAAAAACTGTTTTTT. Its translation: CASREQGTVNEKLFF.

The chain combines TRBV10-2 with TRBJ1-5; TRBD1 is a possible D gene (5 bases). The CDR3 is 13 amino acids. Germline lookup yields CDR1 WSHSY and CDR2 SAAADI. The V end was cut by 4 bases, the J end by 4 bases, with 8 bases between. The CDR3 region has the DNA TGCGCCAGCAGTGTGACAGCAAATCAGCCCCAGCATTTT. It encodes CASSVTANQPQHF.

This chain links TRBV4-3 with TRBJ2-2; D is unclear. This CDR3 comprises 13 residues. Trimming pared 1 base from V and 6 bases from J, leaving 6 bases between. The germline V gene encodes CDR1 LGHNA and CDR2 YSLEER. CDR3 in amino acids: CASSQVSAGELFF. As DNA, the CDR3 is TGCGCCAGCAGCCAAGTAAGCGCCGGGGAGCTGTTTTTT.

V and J are TRBV5-8 and TRBJ1-1; possibly TRBD1 for D (5 bases). The V gene lost 0 bases and the J gene lost 2 bases, with 14 bases spanning the gap. Germline V gene sequence: CDR1 SGHTS, CDR2 YDEGEE. The CDR3 length is 16 residues. The CDR3 reads CASSLGVDTYNTEAFF. As DNA, the CDR3 is TGTGCCAGCAGCTTGGGGGTGGACACTTATAACACTGAAGCTTTCTTT.

The CDR3 nucleotides read TGTGCCATCAGCGCCCTCCCTAGCGGGGGACGCGACACCGGGGAGCTGTTTTTT. Translating it yields CAISALPSGGRDTGELFF. V and J are TRBV10-3 and TRBJ2-2; 10 positions agree with TRBD2. The J segment lost 3 bases and the V segment lost 6 bases, leaving 13 bases of the junction unmatched. This CDR3 contains 18 residues. The germline V gene encodes CDR1 ENHRY and CDR2 SYGVKD.

The chain carries TRBV2 and TRBJ2-2, with TRBD2 identical over 14 bases. V lost 4 bases, J lost 3 bases, and 4 bases stayed unmatched. CDR3 size: 17 residues. CDR1 is SNHLY and CDR2 is FYNNEI in the germline V gene. CDR3 sequence reads: CASSGLAGGPDTGELFF. CDR3 nucleotides: TGTGCCAGCAGTGGACTAGCGGGAGGGCCAGACACCGGGGAGCTGTTTTTT.

V gene TRBV27 combines with J gene TRBJ1-5; possible D gene TRBD1, 6 bases. Per germline, CDR1 MNHEY and CDR2 SMNVEV (reference sequence). Trimming left V 6 bases short and J 4 bases short, with 25 bases between. This CDR3 has 18 residues. This CDR3 is CASSSLGGGLKGNQPQHF. Here the CDR3 DNA reads TGTGCCAGCAGCTCACTCGGCGGGGGGCTAAAAGGTAATCAGCCCCAGCATTTT.

V is TRBV30 and J is TRBJ2-4; D may be TRBD2 (5 bases). The V and J ends lost 2 bases and 8 bases respectively, with 16 bases between them. Germline CDR1 and CDR2: GTSNPN and SVGIG (reference sequence). The CDR3 length is 14 residues. The CDR3 nucleotides are TGTGCCTGGAGTATTGGAGTCTTGCGGGACATTCAGTACTTC. It is translated as CAWSIGVLRDIQYF.

This chain uses TRBV18 with TRBJ2-3; D is possibly TRBD1 (5 bases). CDR1 and CDR2 (germline): KGHSH, LQKENI. This CDR3 comprises 17 residues. V was cut by 2 bases and J by 3 bases, with 18 bases left in between. Here the CDR3 reads CASSPLVGRDLTDTQYF. The CDR3 region has the DNA TGTGCCAGCTCACCATTGGTAGGCAGGGATTTGACAGATACGCAGTATTTT.

CDR3 loop: CASSELSWGQSTYEQYF. The CDR3 nucleotides read TGTGCCAGCAGTGAATTGAGCTGGGGACAGAGCACCTACGAGCAGTACTTC. This rearrangement joins TRBV6-1 to TRBJ2-7, with 7 bases that match TRBD1. CDR1 and CDR2 (germline): MNHNS, SASEGT. This CDR3 has 17 amino acids. Trimming took 2 bases from V and 2 from J; bases not matched to a gene: 12.

The genes are TRBV5-1 and TRBJ2-5; 8 bases line up with TRBD1. CDR3 length equals 13 residues. Germline CDR1 reads SGHRS; CDR2 reads YFSETQ. V shed 0 bases, J shed 5 bases, and the junction held 0 bases outside the gene matches. The CDR3 coding sequence is TGCGCCAGCAGCTTGGGGACAGGGGAGACCCAGTACTTC. It yields the protein CASSLGTGETQYF.

V and J are TRBV9 and TRBJ1-2; 10 bases agree with TRBD1. The CDR3 is made up of 16 amino acids. Trimming cost V 4 bases and J 5 bases; bases outside gene matches: 11. CDR1 is SGDLS and CDR2 is YYNGEE in the germline V gene. CDR3 residues: CASSPRTGGSKYGYTF. The CDR3 DNA reads TGTGCCAGCAGCCCCCGGACAGGGGGGTCCAAGTATGGCTACACCTTC.

The chain couples TRBV9 to TRBJ2-1; 7 bases map to TRBD1. Per germline, CDR1 SGDLS and CDR2 YYNGEE. V dropped 0 bases and J dropped 1; count of bases not matched to a gene: 1. CDR3 length: 15 amino acids. The CDR3 spells CASSVGDRSYNEQFF. The CDR3 DNA reads as TGTGCCAGCAGCGTAGGGGACAGATCCTACAATGAGCAGTTCTTC.